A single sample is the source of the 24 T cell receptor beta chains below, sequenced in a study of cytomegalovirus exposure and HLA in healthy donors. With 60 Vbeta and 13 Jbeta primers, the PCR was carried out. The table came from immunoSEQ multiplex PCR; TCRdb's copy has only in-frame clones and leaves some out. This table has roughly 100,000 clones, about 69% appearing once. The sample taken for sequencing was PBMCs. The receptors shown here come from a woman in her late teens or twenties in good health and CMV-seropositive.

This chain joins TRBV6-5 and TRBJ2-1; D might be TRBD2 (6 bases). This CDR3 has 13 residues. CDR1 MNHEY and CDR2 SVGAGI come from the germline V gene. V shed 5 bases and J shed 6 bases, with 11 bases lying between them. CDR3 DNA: TGTGCCAGCAGTCGGGACTGGGGCAATGAGCAGTTCTTC. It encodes CASSRDWGNEQFF.

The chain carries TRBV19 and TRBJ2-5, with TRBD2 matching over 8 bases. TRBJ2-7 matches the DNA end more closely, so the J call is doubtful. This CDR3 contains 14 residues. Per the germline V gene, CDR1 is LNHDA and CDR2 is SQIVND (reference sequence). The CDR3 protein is CASSTGGKSYEQYF. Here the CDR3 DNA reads TGTGCCAGTAGTACGGGGGGGAAGTCCTACGAGCAGTACTTC.

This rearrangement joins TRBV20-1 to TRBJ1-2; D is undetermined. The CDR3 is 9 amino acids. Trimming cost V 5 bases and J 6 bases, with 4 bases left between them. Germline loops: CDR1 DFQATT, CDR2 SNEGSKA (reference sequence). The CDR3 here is CSAGNGYTF. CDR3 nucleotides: TGCAGTGCTGGCAATGGCTACACCTTC.

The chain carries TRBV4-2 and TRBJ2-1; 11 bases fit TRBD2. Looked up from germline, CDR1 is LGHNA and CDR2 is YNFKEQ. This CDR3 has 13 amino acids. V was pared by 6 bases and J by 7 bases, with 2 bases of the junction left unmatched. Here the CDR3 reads CASRLAGDNEQFF. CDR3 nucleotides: TGTGCCAGCAGACTAGCGGGAGATAATGAGCAGTTCTTC.

This CDR3 reads CASSSGHLTRYGYTF. CDR3 sequence (DNA): TGTGCCAGCAGCTCGGGACATTTGACGCGATATGGCTACACCTTC. The V call is TRBV7-2, the J call TRBJ1-2; TRBD1 is a possible D gene (6 bases). The germline gives CDR1 SGHTA, CDR2 FQGNSA. The CDR3 is 15 residues long. The V and J ends lost 4 bases and 5 bases respectively, with 17 bases between them.

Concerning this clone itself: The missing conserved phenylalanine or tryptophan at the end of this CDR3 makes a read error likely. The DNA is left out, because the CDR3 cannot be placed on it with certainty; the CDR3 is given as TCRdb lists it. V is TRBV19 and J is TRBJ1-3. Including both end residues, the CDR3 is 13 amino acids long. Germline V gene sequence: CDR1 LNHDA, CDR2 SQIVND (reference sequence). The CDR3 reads CASSGAGKALPGL.

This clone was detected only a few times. The CDR3 loop reads CASSSRDVGNYEQYF. CDR3 DNA: TGTGCCAGCAGCTCCCGGGATGTGGGCAACTACGAGCAGTACTTC. This sequence joins TRBV7-2 and TRBJ2-7; possible D gene TRBD2, 5 bases. From germline, CDR1 is SGHTA and CDR2 FQGNSA. Trimming removed 4 bases at V and 3 bases at J, with 16 bases between. This CDR3 region has 15 residues.

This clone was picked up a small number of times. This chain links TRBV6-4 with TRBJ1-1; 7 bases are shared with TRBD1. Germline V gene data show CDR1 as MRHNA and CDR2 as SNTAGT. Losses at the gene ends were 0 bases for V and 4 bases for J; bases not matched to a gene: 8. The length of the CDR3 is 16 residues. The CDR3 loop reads CASSDSRGRASTEAFF. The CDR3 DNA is TGTGCCAGCAGTGACTCAAGGGGGCGAGCAAGCACTGAAGCTTTCTTT.

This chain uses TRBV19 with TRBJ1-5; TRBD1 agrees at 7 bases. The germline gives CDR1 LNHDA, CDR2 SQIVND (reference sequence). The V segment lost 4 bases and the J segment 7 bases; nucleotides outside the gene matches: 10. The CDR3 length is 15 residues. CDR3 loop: CASSTVSGGGQPQHF. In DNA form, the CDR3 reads TGTGCCAGTAGTACTGTATCAGGGGGTGGCCAGCCCCAGCATTTT.

The CDR3 loop is CASSPQGARGQFF. The CDR3 DNA sequence: TGTGCCAGCAGCCCCCAGGGGGCGAGGGGTCAGTTCTTC. This chain connects TRBV9 to TRBJ2-1, with 8 bases lining up with TRBD1. This CDR3 contains 13 residues. Losses at the gene ends were 4 bases for V and 13 bases for J; bases not matched to a gene: 10. CDR1 is SGDLS, CDR2 YYNGEE, per germline.

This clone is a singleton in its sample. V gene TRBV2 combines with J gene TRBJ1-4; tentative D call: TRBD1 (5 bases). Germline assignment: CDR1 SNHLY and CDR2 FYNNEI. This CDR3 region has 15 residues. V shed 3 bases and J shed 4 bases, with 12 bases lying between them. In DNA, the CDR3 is TGTGCCAGCAGTGACTCGGCAGGGCTTAATGAAAAACTGTTTTTT. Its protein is CASSDSAGLNEKLFF.

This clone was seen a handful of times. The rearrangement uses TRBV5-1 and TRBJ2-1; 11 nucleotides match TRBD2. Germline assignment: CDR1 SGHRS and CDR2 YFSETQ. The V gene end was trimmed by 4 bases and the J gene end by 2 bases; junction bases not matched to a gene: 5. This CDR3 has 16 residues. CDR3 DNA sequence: TGCGCCAGCAGCCCGACGACTAGCGGGGCCTACAATGAGCAGTTCTTC. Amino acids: CASSPTTSGAYNEQFF.

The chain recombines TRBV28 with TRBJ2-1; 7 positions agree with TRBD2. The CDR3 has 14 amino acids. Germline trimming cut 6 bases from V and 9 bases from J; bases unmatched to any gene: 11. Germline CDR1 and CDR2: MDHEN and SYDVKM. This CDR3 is CASRKDAGVGEQFF. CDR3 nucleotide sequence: TGTGCCAGCAGAAAGGATGCGGGAGTAGGTGAGCAGTTCTTC.

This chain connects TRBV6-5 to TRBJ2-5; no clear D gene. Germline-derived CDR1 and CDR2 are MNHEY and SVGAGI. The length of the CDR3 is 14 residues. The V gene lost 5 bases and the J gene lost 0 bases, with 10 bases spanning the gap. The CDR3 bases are TGTGCCAGCAGTCCGGTGGAGTACCAAGAGACCCAGTACTTC. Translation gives CASSPVEYQETQYF.

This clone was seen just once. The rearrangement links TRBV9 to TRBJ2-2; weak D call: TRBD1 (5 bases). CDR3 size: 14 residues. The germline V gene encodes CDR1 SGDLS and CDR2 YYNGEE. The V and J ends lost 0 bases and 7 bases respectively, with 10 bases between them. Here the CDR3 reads CASSVEWGHGELFF. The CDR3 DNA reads TGTGCCAGCAGCGTAGAGTGGGGCCACGGGGAGCTGTTTTTT.

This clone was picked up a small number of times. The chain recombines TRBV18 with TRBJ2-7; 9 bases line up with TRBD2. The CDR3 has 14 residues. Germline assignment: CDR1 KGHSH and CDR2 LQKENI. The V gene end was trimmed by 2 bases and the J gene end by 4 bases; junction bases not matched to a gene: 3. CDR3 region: CASSPAGGPYEQYF. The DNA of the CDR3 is TGTGCCAGCTCACCAGCGGGAGGGCCTTACGAGCAGTACTTC.

CDR3 bases: TGTGCCTGGGAGCGGGAGGGCCCCAATGAGCAGTTCTTC. It specifies CAWEREGPNEQFF. The J gene is TRBJ2-1, the V gene TRBV30, with 10 bases matching TRBD2. From germline, CDR1 is GTSNPN and CDR2 SVGIG (reference sequence). This CDR3 has 13 amino acids. With V trimmed by 5 bases and J by 6 bases, 4 bases remained unmatched.

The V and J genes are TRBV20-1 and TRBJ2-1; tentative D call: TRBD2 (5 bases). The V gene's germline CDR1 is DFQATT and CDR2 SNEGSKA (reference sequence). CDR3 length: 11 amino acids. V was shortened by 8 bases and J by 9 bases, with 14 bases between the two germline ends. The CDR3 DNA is TGCAGTTCCGAAGGCAGCGGTGAGCAGTTCTTC. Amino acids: CSSEGSGEQFF.

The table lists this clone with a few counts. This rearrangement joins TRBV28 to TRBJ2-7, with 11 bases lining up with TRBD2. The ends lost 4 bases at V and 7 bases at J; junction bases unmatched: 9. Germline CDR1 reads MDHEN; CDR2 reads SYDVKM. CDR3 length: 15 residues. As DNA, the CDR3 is TGTGCCAGCAGTTCTCTAGCGGGAGGACTAGCAGAGCAGTACTTC. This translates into CASSSLAGGLAEQYF.

The DNA of the CDR3 is TGTGCCAGCAGCGTAGACCCCGGGGGTGCCGTTAAAGAGACCCAGTACTTC. Amino acid sequence: CASSVDPGGAVKETQYF. This chain joins TRBV9 and TRBJ2-5; a weak D match, TRBD2 (6 bases). CDR3 length: 17 amino acids. V gave up 0 bases and J gave up 3 bases, with 18 bases separating them. From germline, CDR1 is SGDLS and CDR2 YYNGEE.

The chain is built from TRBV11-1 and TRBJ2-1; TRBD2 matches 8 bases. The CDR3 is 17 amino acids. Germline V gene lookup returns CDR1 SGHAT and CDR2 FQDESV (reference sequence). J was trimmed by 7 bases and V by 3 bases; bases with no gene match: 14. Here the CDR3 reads CASSLTPHAGGKNEQFF. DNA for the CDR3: TGTGCCAGCAGCTTGACACCTCACGCGGGAGGCAAAAATGAGCAGTTCTTC.

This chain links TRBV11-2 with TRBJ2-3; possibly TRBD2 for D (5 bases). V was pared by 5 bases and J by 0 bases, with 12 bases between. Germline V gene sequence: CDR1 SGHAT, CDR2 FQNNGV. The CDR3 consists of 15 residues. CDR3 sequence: CASSPDFSSTDTQYF. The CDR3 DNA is TGTGCCAGCAGCCCGGACTTTTCTAGCACAGATACGCAGTATTTT.

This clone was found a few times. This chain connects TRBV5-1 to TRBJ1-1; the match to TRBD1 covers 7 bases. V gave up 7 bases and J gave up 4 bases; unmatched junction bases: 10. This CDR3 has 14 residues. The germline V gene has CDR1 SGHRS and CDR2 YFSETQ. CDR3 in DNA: TGCGCCAGCCAGGGGGGTGCTCCGGGCACTGAAGCTTTCTTT. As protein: CASQGGAPGTEAFF. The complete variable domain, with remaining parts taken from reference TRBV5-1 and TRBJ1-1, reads KAGVTQTPRYLIKTRGQQVTLSCSPISGHRSVSWYQQTPGQGLQFLFEYFSETQRNKGNFPGRFSGRQFSNSRSEMNVSTLELGDSALYLCASQGGAPGTEAFFGQGTRLTVV.

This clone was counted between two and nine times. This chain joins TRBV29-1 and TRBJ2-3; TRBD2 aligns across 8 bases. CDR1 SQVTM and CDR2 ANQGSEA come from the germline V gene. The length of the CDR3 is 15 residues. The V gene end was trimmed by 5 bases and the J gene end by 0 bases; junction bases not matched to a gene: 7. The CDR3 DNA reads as TGCAGCGTTTGGATAGCGGGGACTAGCACAGATACGCAGTATTTT. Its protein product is CSVWIAGTSTDTQYF.